Shown below are 7 T cell receptor beta chains from a single sample sequenced in a study of blood T cell repertoires in COVID-19. Measured with immunoSEQ multiplex PCR; TCRdb has only the in-frame clones, and not every one. Among around 500,000 clones, approximately 87% were seen once, and the ten largest hold 1.8%. Sample: PBMCs or T cells enriched from blood (not recorded which). These receptors all stem from a woman between 40 and 55 years old who had recovered from COVID-19.

The chain carries TRBV6-5 and TRBJ1-6; D uncertain. Germline CDR1 is MNHEY and CDR2 is SVGAGI. V was clipped by 6 bases and J by 5 bases, with 11 bases between them. The CDR3 is 14 amino acids. CDR3 in amino acids: CASRAGSDNSPLHF. The CDR3 DNA reads as TGTGCCAGCAGGGCAGGATCGGATAATTCACCCCTCCACTTT.

This chain links TRBV20-1 with TRBJ1-4; D is perhaps TRBD1 (5 bases). This CDR3 has 11 residues. CDR1 and CDR2 from the germline V gene are DFQATT and SNEGSKA (reference sequence). V was pared by 6 bases and J by 14 bases, with 16 bases between. The CDR3: CSAQETATLFF. Here the CDR3 DNA reads TGCAGTGCCCAGGAGACAGCAACCCTGTTTTTT.

The chain joins TRBV12-5 to TRBJ2-1, with 9 bases aligning to TRBD1. The germline V gene has CDR1 LGHNT and CDR2 FRNRAP. V lost 0 bases to trimming and J lost 5 bases; unmatched junction nucleotides: 14. This CDR3 is 19 amino acids long. Here the CDR3 DNA reads TGTGCTAGTGGTTTGGTAGCTGACCCCGGGACAGGGTACGACAATGAGCAGTTCTTC. Translating gives CASGLVADPGTGYDNEQFF.

About this clone itself: Relative to the germline gene, one junction end is altered; a read error may explain this. Other DNA sequences in this specimen translate into the identical CDR3. J is TRBJ2-7 and V is TRBV4-1; 9 bases align to TRBD1. CDR1 is MGHRA, CDR2 YSYEKL, per germline. The CDR3 covers 15 residues. This CDR3 reads CASSQGTGASYEQYF. The DNA of the CDR3 is TGCGCCAGCAGCCAAGGGACAGGGGCCTCCTACGAGCAATACTTC.

The gene calls are TRBV15 and TRBJ1-5; D ambiguous. CDR1 LNHNV and CDR2 YYDKDF come from the germline V gene (reference sequence). This CDR3 contains 15 residues. Trimming removed 0 bases from V and 5 bases from J, with 11 bases in between. The CDR3 nucleotides read TGTGCCACCAGCAGAGATCCCGGGATTGATCAGCCCCAGCATTTT. Its protein is CATSRDPGIDQPQHF.

The chain employs TRBV5-1 and TRBJ1-3; TRBD1 matches at 7 bases. J gave up 2 bases and V 2 bases, and 7 bases lay outside the gene matches. Germline lookup yields CDR1 SGHRS and CDR2 YFSETQ. The CDR3 spans 16 residues. Here the CDR3 DNA reads TGCGCCAGCAGCTTACAGGGGATTCCCCCTGGAAACACCATATATTTT. The encoded protein is CASSLQGIPPGNTIYF.

The chain uses TRBV4-3 and TRBJ2-7; tentatively, D is TRBD2 (6 bases). CDR3 size: 16 residues. Germline V gene data show CDR1 as LGHNA and CDR2 as YSLEER. Trimming removed 0 bases from V and 6 bases from J, with 18 bases in between. CDR3 nucleotides: TGCGCCAGCAGCCAAGATACGGCGAGCCAGGGAGGCGAGCAGTACTTC. Its translation: CASSQDTASQGGEQYF.